The present entry profiles one T cell receptor beta chain with its context. What it binds is not known. The beta constant-region primer was an equimolar mix of two oligonucleotides covering TRBC1 and TRBC2. Nested alpha and beta constant-region primers with the SP2 primer drove four PCR rounds on ligated cDNA. TCRdb re-derived calls from the UMI-ligation and nested PCR reads in MiXCR, one entry per CDR3 protein. This sample has 140,000 to 150,000 distinct CDR3 sequences, with about 20% found just once. This specimen comes from a study of naive and memory T cell subsets. General study results and limits: A few larger clonotypes appeared in naive repertoires, especially CD8, possibly memory cells re-expressing CD45RA.

The CDR3 runs 13 residues. Between the trimmed V and J ends, which lost 5 bases and 7 bases, there was a span of 15 bases. CDR1 SGHTA and CDR2 FQGTGA come from the germline V gene. Sequences were obtained from naive CD4+ T cells from blood. This TCR was sampled from a human donor in good health. The gene calls are TRBV7-3 and TRBJ2-7; D possibly corresponds to TRBD1 (5 bases). The CDR3 is CASSRSKSGEQYF. CDR3 sequence (DNA): TGTGCCAGCAGCCGATCCAAATCAGGGGAGCAGTACTTC.